This paragraph reports one T cell receptor beta chain. The antigen is undetermined. The repertoire was sequenced with immunoSEQ multiplex PCR; TCRdb's copy has only in-frame clones and lacks some. Among some 2 million clones listed, approximately 95% were seen once. The data stem from a study of shared clonotypes between healthy human individuals. General observations from the study: The small donor group covered limited genetic and exposure diversity. Unshared clonotypes carried lower generation probabilities than those common to all four donors. Compared with memory subsets, naive subsets generally had larger estimated richness.

Germline loops: CDR1 WSHSY, CDR2 SAAADI. V shed 9 bases and J shed 1 base, with 21 bases lying between them. The CDR3 length is 16 residues. Material for sequencing was naive CD4+ T cells sorted from blood. As to subset: CD45RA+ positively selected. The V gene is TRBV10-2, the J gene TRBJ2-5; D gene uncertain. This receptor was taken from a man younger than 30 in good health. DNA for the CDR3: TGCGCCAGTTCGTTCCACCCCTATTCGATCCAAGAGACCCAGTACTTC. It is translated as CASSFHPYSIQETQYF.